The 10 T cell receptor beta chains listed next were all sequenced from one sample in a study of cytomegalovirus exposure and HLA in healthy donors. PCR involved 60 Vbeta and 13 Jbeta primers. The assay was immunoSEQ multiplex PCR, and TCRdb's table has in-frame clones only and misses some. The sample yields some 200,000 clones, roughly 91% seen once. Sequencing used PBMCs. The receptors were gathered from a woman aged 18-29 years in good health and CMV-seronegative.

This chain uses TRBV5-5 with TRBJ2-7; TRBD2 might be the D (5 bases). The CDR3 totals 14 residues. Trimming took 0 bases from V and 4 from J, leaving 11 bases between them. Looked up from germline, CDR1 is SGHKS and CDR2 is YYEKEE (reference sequence). The CDR3 DNA reads as TGTGCCAGCAGCTTGGGGGGTAGCGCGTACGAGCAGTACTTC. It yields the protein CASSLGGSAYEQYF.

The chain links TRBV5-1 to TRBJ2-1; no firm D call. The CDR3 is 15 amino acids. Trimming removed 3 bases from V and 0 bases from J, with 10 bases in between. CDR1 and CDR2 (germline): SGHRS, YFSETQ. The CDR3: CASSYTESSYNEQFF. In DNA, the CDR3 is TGCGCCAGCAGCTATACAGAGAGCTCCTACAATGAGCAGTTCTTC.

The chain recombines TRBV19 with TRBJ1-1, with D unresolved. The length of the CDR3 is 14 residues. In germline, CDR1 is LNHDA, CDR2 SQIVND (reference sequence). Trimming pared 1 base from V and 2 bases from J, leaving 8 bases between. The CDR3 sequence: CASSIVPVNTEAFF. As DNA, the CDR3 is TGTGCCAGTAGTATAGTCCCAGTCAACACTGAAGCTTTCTTT.

J is TRBJ1-4 and V is TRBV5-4; D might be TRBD1 (6 bases). Looked up from germline, CDR1 is SGHNT and CDR2 is YYREEE (reference sequence). The CDR3 length is 15 residues. Trimming stripped 4 bases from V and 6 bases from J, with 16 bases between. The CDR3 coding sequence is TGTGCCAGCAGCCCGCAAAGGGGGACGGATGAAAAACTGTTTTTT. Translation: CASSPQRGTDEKLFF.

The genes are TRBV18 and TRBJ2-7; 7 bases map to TRBD1. V shed 6 bases, J shed 3 bases, and the junction held 17 bases outside the gene matches. Germline V gene lookup returns CDR1 KGHSH and CDR2 LQKENI. The CDR3 length is 17 residues. CDR3 DNA sequence: TGTGCCAGCTCCCCAATCCCCGGGACAGCAAAAAACTACGAGCAGTACTTC. Its protein product is CASSPIPGTAKNYEQYF.

This chain uses TRBV5-1 with TRBJ2-7, with 9 bases aligning to TRBD2. Germline loops: CDR1 SGHRS, CDR2 YFSETQ. Germline trimming cut 0 bases from V and 7 bases from J; bases unmatched to any gene: 11. This CDR3 contains 16 residues. The CDR3 here is CASSLVPGLAPVEQYF. Written as DNA, the CDR3 is TGCGCCAGCAGCTTGGTTCCGGGACTAGCTCCGGTAGAGCAGTACTTC.

This chain links TRBV5-6 with TRBJ2-7; maybe TRBD2 (6 bases). Per the germline V gene, CDR1 is SGHDT and CDR2 is YYEEEE. The V and J ends lost 1 base and 4 bases respectively, with 15 bases between them. CDR3 length: 15 residues. The CDR3 is CASSLIQTGGYEQYF. DNA for the CDR3: TGTGCCAGCAGCTTGATACAGACTGGGGGGTACGAGCAGTACTTC.

In DNA, the CDR3 is TGTGCCAGCAGCTTTAGCGGGGAGGATGAGCAGTTCTTC. Its protein product is CASSFSGEDEQFF. The chain recombines TRBV7-9 with TRBJ2-1; 8 bases are a match to TRBD2. The CDR3 sequence is 13 residues long. The V gene's germline CDR1 is SEHNR and CDR2 FQNEAQ (reference sequence). V shed 3 bases, J shed 8 bases, and the junction held 3 bases outside the gene matches.

V is TRBV19 and J is TRBJ2-7; TRBD2 matches at 11 bases. The CDR3 is made up of 14 amino acids. Germline CDR1 LNHDA, CDR2 SQIVND (reference sequence). Trimming took 6 bases from V and 3 from J; bases not matched to a gene: 4. Here the CDR3 DNA reads TGTGCCAGTAGCTCTAGCGGGAGGATCTACGAGCAGTACTTC. It specifies CASSSSGRIYEQYF.

CDR3 amino acids: CASSRGTGYDYGYTF. The DNA of the CDR3 is TGCGCCAGCAGTCGGGGGACAGGGTACGACTATGGCTACACCTTC. The gene calls are TRBV10-2 and TRBJ1-2; the match to TRBD1 covers 9 bases. Germline V gives CDR1 WSHSY, CDR2 SAAADI. With 5 bases clipped from V and 3 bases from J, the junction kept 7 bases outside the gene matches. The CDR3 runs to 15 residues.